A selection of T cell receptor beta chains follows, all from one sample in a study of T-cell reconstitution after alpha-beta-depleted transplantation in children. TCRdb fed the PCR reads into MiXCR, producing one record per CDR3 protein. In the table there are roughly 500,000 distinct CDR3 sequences, roughly a tenth of which are singletons. The starting material was PBMCs, obtained before TCRalphabeta/CD19-depleted stem cell transplant. These receptors came from a child aged 2 to 15 with inherited bone marrow failure, due to receive a stem cell transplant. Each CDR3 is given with its conserved first and last residue. A D gene is named only where the DNA matches it firmly.

j_gene: TRBJ2-7; v_gene: TRBV21-1; d_gene: -; CDR3aa: CASSKSGIYEQYF
j_gene: TRBJ2-5; v_gene: TRBV27; d_gene: TRBD2; CDR3aa: CASSPRGTSGQETQYF
j_gene: TRBJ2-5; v_gene: TRBV28; d_gene: -; CDR3aa: CASRETGPPETQYF
j_gene: TRBJ1-3; v_gene: TRBV2; d_gene: -; CDR3aa: CASSGLGGGNTIYF
j_gene: TRBJ1-4; v_gene: TRBV5-1; d_gene: TRBD1; CDR3aa: CASSGWTGGGEKLFF
j_gene: TRBJ2-5; v_gene: TRBV28; d_gene: TRBD2; CDR3aa: CASSRGLAGGPRGETQYF
j_gene: TRBJ2-7; v_gene: TRBV4-3; d_gene: TRBD1; CDR3aa: CASSQEPGQGAGEQYF
j_gene: TRBJ2-1; v_gene: TRBV5-1; d_gene: TRBD2; CDR3aa: CASSLEGSGSPSSYNEQFF
j_gene: TRBJ2-7; v_gene: TRBV30; d_gene: -; CDR3aa: CAWRSTVIKDVYSYEQYF
j_gene: TRBJ2-5; v_gene: TRBV20-1; d_gene: -; CDR3aa: CSASGLVQETQYF
j_gene: TRBJ2-7; v_gene: TRBV12-3/TRBV12-4; d_gene: -; CDR3aa: CASSLSAFPSYEQYF
j_gene: TRBJ1-2; v_gene: TRBV27; d_gene: -; CDR3aa: CASRAYYGYTF
j_gene: TRBJ2-5; v_gene: TRBV5-4; d_gene: TRBD1; CDR3aa: CASSLDRGRVETQYF
j_gene: TRBJ1-5; v_gene: TRBV10-3; d_gene: -; CDR3aa: CAISAQGGQPQHF
j_gene: TRBJ2-3; v_gene: TRBV6-1; d_gene: -; CDR3aa: CASTALASGVSTDTQYF
j_gene: TRBJ2-1; v_gene: TRBV12-3/TRBV12-4; d_gene: TRBD2; CDR3aa: CASSLGLAGGQAEQFF
j_gene: TRBJ1-6; v_gene: TRBV11-2; d_gene: TRBD1; CDR3aa: CASSLVRTGSNSPLHF
j_gene: TRBJ1-1; v_gene: TRBV18; d_gene: TRBD1; CDR3aa: CASSPTGQGPNPAEAFF
j_gene: TRBJ2-7; v_gene: TRBV10-2; d_gene: -; CDR3aa: CASSESGPGPIYEQYF
j_gene: TRBJ2-7; v_gene: TRBV12-3/TRBV12-4; d_gene: TRBD1; CDR3aa: CASTQGQEPYEQYF
j_gene: TRBJ2-7; v_gene: TRBV6-2/TRBV6-3; d_gene: -; CDR3aa: CASRGFTYEQYF
j_gene: TRBJ2-3; v_gene: TRBV5-1; d_gene: -; CDR3aa: CASSLDGRADTQYF
j_gene: TRBJ1-1; v_gene: TRBV29-1; d_gene: -; CDR3aa: CSVEDGRVSTEAFF
j_gene: TRBJ2-3; v_gene: TRBV7-9; d_gene: -; CDR3aa: CASSLALLGTQYF
j_gene: TRBJ1-2; v_gene: TRBV2; d_gene: TRBD1; CDR3aa: CASSAMTGTYGYTF
j_gene: TRBJ2-2; v_gene: TRBV12-3/TRBV12-4; d_gene: -; CDR3aa: CASSPLRYTGELFF
j_gene: TRBJ2-3; v_gene: TRBV7-9; d_gene: -; CDR3aa: CASSLVSAGTDTQYF
j_gene: TRBJ1-4; v_gene: TRBV5-1; d_gene: -; CDR3aa: CASRGLIGEKLFF
j_gene: TRBJ2-7; v_gene: TRBV9; d_gene: -; CDR3aa: CASSANTAGIWEQYF
j_gene: TRBJ2-1; v_gene: TRBV9; d_gene: -; CDR3aa: CASSGTTSYNEQFF
j_gene: TRBJ2-1; v_gene: TRBV4-3; d_gene: TRBD2; CDR3aa: CASSQDTSGSYNEQFF
j_gene: TRBJ1-2; v_gene: TRBV27; d_gene: -; CDR3aa: CASSLGPGLGYTF
j_gene: TRBJ2-7; v_gene: TRBV27; d_gene: TRBD2; CDR3aa: CASTLAGRTTYEQYF
j_gene: TRBJ1-6; v_gene: TRBV12-3/TRBV12-4; d_gene: -; CDR3aa: CASSFGSPPLHF
j_gene: TRBJ2-7; v_gene: TRBV28; d_gene: TRBD2; CDR3aa: CASRSTGTSGWEQYF
j_gene: TRBJ1-2; v_gene: TRBV2; d_gene: -; CDR3aa: CASSVRPTNYGYTF
j_gene: TRBJ2-1; v_gene: TRBV7-2; d_gene: TRBD2; CDR3aa: CASSFLGLGDEQFF
j_gene: TRBJ2-1; v_gene: TRBV20-1; d_gene: TRBD2; CDR3aa: CSATPWEGGSFNEQFF